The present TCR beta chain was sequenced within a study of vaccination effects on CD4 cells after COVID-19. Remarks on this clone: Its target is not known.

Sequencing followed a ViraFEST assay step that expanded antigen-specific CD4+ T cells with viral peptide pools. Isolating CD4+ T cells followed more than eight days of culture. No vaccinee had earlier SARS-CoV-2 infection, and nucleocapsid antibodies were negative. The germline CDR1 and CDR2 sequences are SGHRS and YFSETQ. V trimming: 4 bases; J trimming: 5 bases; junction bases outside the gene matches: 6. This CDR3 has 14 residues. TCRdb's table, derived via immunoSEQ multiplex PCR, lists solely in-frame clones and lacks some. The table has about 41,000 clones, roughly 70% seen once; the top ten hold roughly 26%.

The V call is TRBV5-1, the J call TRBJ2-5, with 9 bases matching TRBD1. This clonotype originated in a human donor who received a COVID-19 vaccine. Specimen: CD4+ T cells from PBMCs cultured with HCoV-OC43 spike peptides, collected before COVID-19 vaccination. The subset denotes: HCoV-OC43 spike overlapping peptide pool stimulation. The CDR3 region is CASSNGQGRETQYF. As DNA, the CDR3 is TGCGCCAGCAGCAACGGACAGGGGAGGGAGACCCAGTACTTC.